The rows below give T cell receptor beta chains drawn from one sample of a study of vaccination and CD4 T cells after COVID-19. TCRdb reprocessed the PCR reads with MiXCR, giving one entry per CDR3 protein. Of 4,000 to 5,000 distinct CDR3 sequences listed, 15% to 20% are singletons. Antigen specificity for these receptors is unknown. Input material: CD4+ T cells from blood, cultured in vitro. All receptors derive from a human donor who had recovered from COVID-19. Both conserved end residues are part of each CDR3. A D gene is named only where the DNA matches it firmly. Size is stated for part of the rows, as once, few or many counts, or as a class when the clone is expanded.

CDR3nt | CDR3aa | j_gene | abundance | v_gene | d_gene
TGTGCCACCAGTGACAAATCAGGGGTGGCTAATGAAAAACTGTTTTTT | CATSDKSGVANEKLFF | TRBJ1-4 | . | TRBV24-1 | .
TGTGCCAGCAGCTTAACTGGACCCAAGGGGACCCAGTACTTC | CASSLTGPKGTQYF | TRBJ2-5 | few | TRBV7-3 | .
TGTGCCAGTAGACAGTCCTCTGGAAACACCATATATTTT | CASRQSSGNTIYF | TRBJ1-3 | medium-sized | TRBV19 | .
TGTGCCAGCAGCCGGGAGGCGGGGGGGGCCAATGAGCAGTTCTTC | CASSREAGGANEQFF | TRBJ2-1 | few | TRBV12-3/TRBV12-4 | TRBD2
TGTGCCAGCACCGACGTTAGGGGGACAGACGCCTCCCTAATGGGAGCTTTCTTT | CASTDVRGTDASLMGAFF | TRBJ1-1 | . | TRBV6-1 | TRBD1
TGTGCCAGCAGCCAGGCCAGGGGGACCGGGGAGCTGTTTTTT | CASSQARGTGELFF | TRBJ2-2 | . | TRBV6-1 | TRBD1
TGCGCCAGCAGCCAAGATAGGACTTACAATGAGCAGTTCTTC | CASSQDRTYNEQFF | TRBJ2-1 | once | TRBV4-1 | .
TGCAGTGCTCCAAGGTCGGGACAGAGCTCCTACGAGCAGTACTTC | CSAPRSGQSSYEQYF | TRBJ2-7 | . | TRBV20-1 | TRBD1
TGCAGTGCTTTGTCCGGGACAGGTGTTACAGATACGCAGTATTTT | CSALSGTGVTDTQYF | TRBJ2-3 | medium-sized | TRBV20-1 | TRBD1
TGTGCCACCAGCAGAGACAAGACCGGGGAGCTGTTTTTT | CATSRDKTGELFF | TRBJ2-2 | . | TRBV15 | .
TGCAGTGCTAGAGCAGGCAACACTGAAGCTTTCTTT | CSARAGNTEAFF | TRBJ1-1 | few | TRBV20-1 | .
TGTGCCAGCCCTCAGCGCGCTTTCTTT | CASPQRAFF | TRBJ1-1 | . | TRBV6-1 | .
TGTGCCAGCAGTACTCCGGACAGCCTCTACGAGCAGTACTTC | CASSTPDSLYEQYF | TRBJ2-7 | . | TRBV6-1 | .
TGCAGTACTAGAGGGGCCTCGAAGGTCTACGAGCAGTACTTC | CSTRGASKVYEQYF | TRBJ2-7 | . | TRBV20-1 | .
TGTGCCAGCAGTTTGTGGGATTCTGGCTACACCTTC | CASSLWDSGYTF | TRBJ1-2 | few | TRBV12-3/TRBV12-4 | .
TGTGCCAGCAGCGGGTCGGGGGGCGAAGCTTTCTTT | CASSGSGGEAFF | TRBJ1-1 | medium-sized | TRBV7-6 | .
TGTGCCAGCAGCTTGCACAGGGATGTAACTGAAGCTTTCTTT | CASSLHRDVTEAFF | TRBJ1-1 | . | TRBV11-2 | .
TGCGCCAGCAGCCAAGGGCTGGGGAGCCGGACCTACGAGCAGTACTTC | CASSQGLGSRTYEQYF | TRBJ2-7 | once | TRBV4-1 | .
TGCAGTGCGCAACATCGGGGGGGCGTCGGCGGGGAGCTGTTTTTT | CSAQHRGGVGGELFF | TRBJ2-2 | medium-sized | TRBV20-1 | TRBD2
TGTGCCAGCAGTGTTACAGGGGAAAATTCACCCCTCCACTTT | CASSVTGENSPLHF | TRBJ1-6 | . | TRBV6-2/TRBV6-3 | TRBD1
TGTGCCACCAGCAGAGATGGCCAGGGGTCTGGAAACACCATATATTTT | CATSRDGQGSGNTIYF | TRBJ1-3 | few | TRBV15 | .
TGTGCCAGCACCCCACCGGGACTAGCGGCCACAGATACGCAGTATTTT | CASTPPGLAATDTQYF | TRBJ2-3 | few | TRBV2 | TRBD2
TGTGCCAGCAGTGTCCGCCAAGAGACCCAGTACTTC | CASSVRQETQYF | TRBJ2-5 | . | TRBV2 | .
TGTGCCAGCAGTTTTCTACAGGGTAGTGGCTACACCTTC | CASSFLQGSGYTF | TRBJ1-2 | medium-sized | TRBV12-3/TRBV12-4 | .
TGTGCCACCAGCGGGGGGGACAGGAGCTCTGGAAACACCATATATTTT | CATSGGDRSSGNTIYF | TRBJ1-3 | . | TRBV24-1 | TRBD1
TGTGCCAGCAGTTCCGGCCGCTCCTACGAGCAGTACTTC | CASSSGRSYEQYF | TRBJ2-7 | . | TRBV12-3/TRBV12-4 | .
TGTGCCAGCAGAAGGACACAAAACTATGGCTACACCTTC | CASRRTQNYGYTF | TRBJ1-2 | . | TRBV6-1 | .
TGTGCCAGCAGTGTAGGGACAGGGGGGGCGGAAGCTTTCTTT | CASSVGTGGAEAFF | TRBJ1-1 | . | TRBV6-1 | TRBD1
TGCAGTGCTAGAGATGGAGGGGTCAATGGCTACACCTTC | CSARDGGVNGYTF | TRBJ1-2 | medium-sized | TRBV20-1 | .
TGTGCCAGCATTTGGACTCCAGGGGCGGGCGAGCAGTACTTC | CASIWTPGAGEQYF | TRBJ2-7 | medium-sized | TRBV6-1 | .
TGTGCCAGCAGCTTAGTGGCGGGGGGGCCGGTTGCGGGCACAGATACGCAGTATTTT | CASSLVAGGPVAGTDTQYF | TRBJ2-3 | few | TRBV7-9 | TRBD2
TGTGCCAGCAGCTCAACGGGACAGCTTAATTCACCCCTCCACTTT | CASSSTGQLNSPLHF | TRBJ1-6 | few | TRBV2 | TRBD1
TGTGCCAGCAGCCGAGGGACTAGCGGGGGGGCATATGGCGGGGAGCTGTTTTTT | CASSRGTSGGAYGGELFF | TRBJ2-2 | few | TRBV7-8 | TRBD2
TGTGCCAGCAGTCACCTTCTACAGGGGCTAAAAGCTTTCTTT | CASSHLLQGLKAFF | TRBJ1-1 | medium-sized | TRBV12-3/TRBV12-4 | TRBD1
TGTGCCAGCAGCGGCCGGGGGACTGAAGCTTTCTTT | CASSGRGTEAFF | TRBJ1-1 | . | TRBV14 | .
TGTGCCAGCAGCTTAGACTCCGGTGGCGGGGGCCGTGACAATGAGCAGTTCTTC | CASSLDSGGGGRDNEQFF | TRBJ2-1 | . | TRBV7-2 | .
TGTGCCATCAGTGATAGCTCTAGGGGAGAGACCCAGTACTTC | CAISDSSRGETQYF | TRBJ2-5 | few | TRBV10-3 | .
TGTGCCAGCAGTTTCGCAGGCACTGAAGCTTTCTTT | CASSFAGTEAFF | TRBJ1-1 | large | TRBV6-5 | .
TGTGCCACCAGCAGTCAGGGGAATCAGCCCCAGCATTTT | CATSSQGNQPQHF | TRBJ1-5 | medium-sized | TRBV15 | .
TGCAGTGCGAAACGTAGGGCTAGCGGGGGGGCCGACCAAGAGACCCAGTACTTC | CSAKRRASGGADQETQYF | TRBJ2-5 | few | TRBV20-1 | TRBD2
TGTGCCAGTAGTAAGCGACAGACTGAAGCTTTCTTT | CASSKRQTEAFF | TRBJ1-1 | . | TRBV19 | .
TGCAGTGCTCCCGGGGCGGGGCTCTACGAGCAGTACTTC | CSAPGAGLYEQYF | TRBJ2-7 | few | TRBV20-1 | .
TGTGCCAGCAGCCCTCAAGAGACCCAGTACTTC | CASSPQETQYF | TRBJ2-5 | . | TRBV12-3/TRBV12-4 | .
TGTGCCAGCAGTTACGGAGGACAGGAGAGCTCCTATAATTCACCCCTCCACTTT | CASSYGGQESSYNSPLHF | TRBJ1-6 | few | TRBV6-5 | TRBD1
TGTGCCAGCAGCGCACCTACAGAGGGGACCACTGAAGCTTTCTTT | CASSAPTEGTTEAFF | TRBJ1-1 | medium-sized | TRBV7-9 | .
TGTGCCTGGGACGGCGGTCAGGGTTCCGAGCAGTACTTC | CAWDGGQGSEQYF | TRBJ2-7 | . | TRBV30 | .
TGTGCCACGGGACAGGCTGTTGGAAACACCATATATTTT | CATGQAVGNTIYF | TRBJ1-3 | few | TRBV11-2 | TRBD1
TGTGCCAGCAGCTTAGCCTTGGACAGATATCAGCCCCAGCATTTT | CASSLALDRYQPQHF | TRBJ1-5 | few | TRBV7-8 | .